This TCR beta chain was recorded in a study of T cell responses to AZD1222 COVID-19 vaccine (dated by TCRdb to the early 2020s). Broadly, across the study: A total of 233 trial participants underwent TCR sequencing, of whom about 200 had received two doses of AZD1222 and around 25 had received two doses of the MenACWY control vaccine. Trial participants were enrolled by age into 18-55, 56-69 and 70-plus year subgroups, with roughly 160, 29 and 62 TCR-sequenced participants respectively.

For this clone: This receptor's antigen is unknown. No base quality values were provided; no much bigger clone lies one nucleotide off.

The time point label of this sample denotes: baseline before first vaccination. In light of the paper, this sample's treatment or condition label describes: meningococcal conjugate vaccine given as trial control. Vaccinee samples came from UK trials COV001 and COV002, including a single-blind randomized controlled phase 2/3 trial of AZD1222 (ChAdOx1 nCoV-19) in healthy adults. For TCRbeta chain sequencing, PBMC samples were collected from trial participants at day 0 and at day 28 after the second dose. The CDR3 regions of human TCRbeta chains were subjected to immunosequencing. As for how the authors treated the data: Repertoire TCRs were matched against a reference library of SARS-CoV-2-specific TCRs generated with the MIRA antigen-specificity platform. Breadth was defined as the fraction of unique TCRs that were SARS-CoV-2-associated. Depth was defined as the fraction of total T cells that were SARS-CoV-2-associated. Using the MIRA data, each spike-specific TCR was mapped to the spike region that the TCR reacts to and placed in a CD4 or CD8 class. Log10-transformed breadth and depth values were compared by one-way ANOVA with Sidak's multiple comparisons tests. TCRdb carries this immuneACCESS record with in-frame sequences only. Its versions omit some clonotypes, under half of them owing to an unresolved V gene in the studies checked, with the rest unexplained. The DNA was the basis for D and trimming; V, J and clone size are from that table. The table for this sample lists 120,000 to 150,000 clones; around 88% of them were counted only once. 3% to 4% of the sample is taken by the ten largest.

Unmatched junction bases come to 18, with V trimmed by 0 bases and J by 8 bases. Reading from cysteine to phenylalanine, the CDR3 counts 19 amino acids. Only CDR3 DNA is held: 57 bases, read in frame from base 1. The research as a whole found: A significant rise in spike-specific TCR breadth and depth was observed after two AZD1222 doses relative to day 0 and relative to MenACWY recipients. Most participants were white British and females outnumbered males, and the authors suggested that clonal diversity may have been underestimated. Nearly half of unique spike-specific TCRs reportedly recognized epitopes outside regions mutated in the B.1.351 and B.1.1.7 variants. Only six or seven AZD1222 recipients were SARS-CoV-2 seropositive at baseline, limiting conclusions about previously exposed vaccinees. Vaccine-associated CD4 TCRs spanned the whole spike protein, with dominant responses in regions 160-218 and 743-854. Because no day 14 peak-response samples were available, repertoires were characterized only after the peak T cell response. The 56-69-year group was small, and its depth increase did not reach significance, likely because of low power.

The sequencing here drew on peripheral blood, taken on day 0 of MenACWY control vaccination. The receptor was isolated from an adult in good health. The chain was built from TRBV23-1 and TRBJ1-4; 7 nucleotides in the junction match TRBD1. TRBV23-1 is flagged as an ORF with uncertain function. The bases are TGCGCCAGCAGTCAATCGTACCCGACAGGGCTGGTCTTTAAGGAAAAACTGTTTTTT. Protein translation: CASSQSYPTGLVFKEKLFF.